Listed below are T cell receptor beta chains from one sample, sequenced in a study of beta chain features in type 1 diabetes. The repertoire was sequenced with immunoSEQ multiplex PCR; TCRdb's copy has only in-frame clones and lacks some. The table has about 700,000 clones, 13% seen once; the top ten hold approximately 0.022%. The sample comprised naive CD4+ T cells from blood. Receptor source: a man between 18 and 29 years old with type 1 diabetes. Both conserved end residues are part of each CDR3. Each record gives: V gene, J gene, clone size, D gene, CDR3 protein, CDR3 DNA. The D gene is left open where the match is weak. The size entry is marked missing in some rows and otherwise reads once, few, many or a size class.

v_call: TRBV2; j_call: TRBJ2-3; clone_size: .; d_call: TRBD2; cdr3_aa: CASIKGLAGADTQYF; cdr3_nt: TGTGCCAGCATAAAGGGGCTAGCGGGGGCAGATACGCAGTATTTT
v_call: TRBV28; j_call: TRBJ1-1; clone_size: few; d_call: TRBD1; cdr3_aa: CASSFPGGYTEAFF; cdr3_nt: TGTGCCAGCAGTTTCCCAGGGGGTTACACTGAAGCTTTCTTT
v_call: TRBV18; j_call: TRBJ1-1; clone_size: few; d_call: .; cdr3_aa: CASSPSERGVTEAFF; cdr3_nt: TGTGCCAGCTCACCATCTGAGAGAGGAGTGACTGAAGCTTTCTTT
v_call: TRBV13; j_call: TRBJ2-5; clone_size: .; d_call: .; cdr3_aa: CASSPRDHKETQYF; cdr3_nt: TGTGCCAGCAGCCCCCGGGACCACAAAGAGACCCAGTACTTC
v_call: TRBV5-1; j_call: TRBJ2-5; clone_size: few; d_call: .; cdr3_aa: CASSEARPWETQYF; cdr3_nt: TGCGCCAGCAGCGAGGCCAGGCCTTGGGAGACCCAGTACTTC
v_call: TRBV30; j_call: TRBJ2-2; clone_size: few; d_call: TRBD1; cdr3_aa: CAGTGPVVTGELFF; cdr3_nt: TGTGCCGGGACAGGGCCCGTGGTCACCGGGGAGCTGTTTTTT
v_call: TRBV15; j_call: TRBJ1-3; clone_size: .; d_call: TRBD1; cdr3_aa: CATSRRTGGLIGNTIYF; cdr3_nt: TGTGCCACCAGCAGACGGACAGGGGGCCTGATTGGAAACACCATATATTTT
v_call: TRBV2; j_call: TRBJ1-2; clone_size: few; d_call: TRBD1; cdr3_aa: CASSYRGGGYTF; cdr3_nt: TGTGCCAGCAGCTACAGGGGAGGGGGCTACACCTTC
v_call: TRBV6-6; j_call: TRBJ1-4; clone_size: .; d_call: .; cdr3_aa: CASSYSTERLFF; cdr3_nt: TGTGCCAGCAGTTACTCGACCGAAAGACTGTTTTTT
v_call: TRBV5-6; j_call: TRBJ2-7; clone_size: .; d_call: TRBD1; cdr3_aa: CASSLGFGTGSYEQYF; cdr3_nt: TGTGCCAGCAGCTTGGGTTTCGGGACAGGGTCCTACGAGCAGTACTTC
v_call: TRBV14; j_call: TRBJ2-7; clone_size: many; d_call: TRBD2; cdr3_aa: CASSLAGGSSYEQYF; cdr3_nt: TGTGCCAGCAGCCTAGCTGGCGGGAGCTCCTACGAGCAGTACTTC
v_call: TRBV7-9; j_call: TRBJ1-1; clone_size: few; d_call: TRBD1; cdr3_aa: CASSRDSSNTEAFF; cdr3_nt: TGTGCCAGCAGCCGGGACAGCTCGAACACTGAAGCTTTCTTT
v_call: TRBV9; j_call: TRBJ1-3; clone_size: .; d_call: .; cdr3_aa: CASGGTLSGNTIYF; cdr3_nt: TGTGCCAGCGGAGGGACACTCTCTGGAAACACCATATATTTT
v_call: TRBV4-1; j_call: TRBJ2-7; clone_size: .; d_call: .; cdr3_aa: CASSQGTGTYEQYF; cdr3_nt: TGCGCCAGCAGCCAAGGTACAGGAACCTACGAGCAGTACTTC
v_call: TRBV6-4; j_call: TRBJ2-3; clone_size: .; d_call: TRBD2; cdr3_aa: CASSAEGLASDTQYF; cdr3_nt: TGTGCCAGCAGTGCTGAGGGACTAGCATCAGATACGCAGTATTTT
v_call: TRBV4-1; j_call: TRBJ1-2; clone_size: few; d_call: .; cdr3_aa: CASSQERRSGDYGYTF; cdr3_nt: TGCGCCAGCAGCCAAGAAAGGCGGAGCGGAGACTATGGCTACACCTTC
v_call: TRBV18; j_call: TRBJ2-1; clone_size: few; d_call: TRBD1; cdr3_aa: CASSRTGNEQFF; cdr3_nt: TGTGCCAGCTCACGGACAGGGAATGAGCAGTTCTTC
v_call: TRBV19; j_call: TRBJ1-1; clone_size: few; d_call: .; cdr3_aa: CASSIQNTEAFF; cdr3_nt: TGTGCCAGTAGTATACAAAACACTGAAGCTTTCTTT
v_call: TRBV27; j_call: TRBJ2-7; clone_size: few; d_call: .; cdr3_aa: CASSWGPTGSDEQYF; cdr3_nt: TGTGCCAGCAGTTGGGGACCCACGGGGTCGGACGAGCAGTACTTC
v_call: TRBV6-6; j_call: TRBJ2-5; clone_size: few; d_call: .; cdr3_aa: CASSYARDYQETQYF; cdr3_nt: TGTGCCAGCAGTTACGCCAGGGACTACCAAGAGACCCAGTACTTC
v_call: TRBV7-7; j_call: TRBJ2-5; clone_size: .; d_call: TRBD1; cdr3_aa: CASSPRTGGGETQYF; cdr3_nt: TGTGCTAGCAGCCCCCGGACAGGGGGCGGTGAGACCCAGTACTTC
v_call: TRBV6-5; j_call: TRBJ1-2; clone_size: .; d_call: .; cdr3_aa: CASSSGFFGYTF; cdr3_nt: TGTGCCAGCAGTTCAGGGTTTTTTGGCTACACCTTC
v_call: TRBV18; j_call: TRBJ1-1; clone_size: .; d_call: .; cdr3_aa: CASGGSGVNTEAFF; cdr3_nt: TGTGCCAGCGGAGGATCGGGGGTGAACACTGAAGCTTTCTTT
v_call: TRBV5-4; j_call: TRBJ2-6; clone_size: few; d_call: .; cdr3_aa: CASSSDLSGANVLTF; cdr3_nt: TGTGCCAGCAGCTCGGATCTCTCTGGGGCCAACGTCCTGACTTTC
v_call: TRBV15; j_call: TRBJ1-4; clone_size: .; d_call: .; cdr3_aa: CATSRDEKLFF; cdr3_nt: TGTGCCACCAGCAGAGATGAAAAACTGTTTTTT
v_call: TRBV28; j_call: TRBJ2-5; clone_size: few; d_call: TRBD1; cdr3_aa: CASSFDREQETQYF; cdr3_nt: TGTGCCAGCAGTTTTGACAGGGAGCAAGAGACCCAGTACTTC
v_call: TRBV5-1; j_call: TRBJ2-3; clone_size: few; d_call: TRBD1; cdr3_aa: CASSSGQGTSTDTQYF; cdr3_nt: TGCGCCAGCAGCTCGGGACAGGGGACTAGCACAGATACGCAGTATTTT
v_call: TRBV30; j_call: TRBJ2-4; clone_size: .; d_call: .; cdr3_aa: CAWSVMDNIQYF; cdr3_nt: TGTGCCTGGAGTGTAATGGATAACATTCAGTACTTC
v_call: TRBV7-9; j_call: TRBJ1-2; clone_size: .; d_call: TRBD1; cdr3_aa: CASSPLRTGAPNYGYTF; cdr3_nt: TGTGCCAGCAGCCCCCTACGGACAGGGGCTCCGAACTATGGCTACACCTTC
v_call: TRBV7-9; j_call: TRBJ2-3; clone_size: .; d_call: .; cdr3_aa: CASSLADTSTDTQYF; cdr3_nt: TGTGCCAGCAGCTTAGCAGACACAAGCACAGATACGCAGTATTTT
v_call: TRBV6-6; j_call: TRBJ2-7; clone_size: few; d_call: .; cdr3_aa: CASNTGGQPSYEQYF; cdr3_nt: TGTGCCAGCAATACGGGGGGACAGCCCTCCTACGAGCAGTACTTC
v_call: TRBV6-4; j_call: TRBJ2-2; clone_size: few; d_call: .; cdr3_aa: CASSDSVSGELFF; cdr3_nt: TGTGCCAGCAGCGATTCGGTGTCCGGGGAGCTGTTTTTT
v_call: TRBV5-1; j_call: TRBJ1-1; clone_size: .; d_call: TRBD1; cdr3_aa: CASSLAGQGIEAFF; cdr3_nt: TGCGCCAGCAGCTTGGCAGGACAGGGGATTGAAGCTTTCTTT
v_call: TRBV7-8; j_call: TRBJ2-5; clone_size: few; d_call: TRBD2; cdr3_aa: CASSPVWTSVQETQYF; cdr3_nt: TGTGCCAGCAGCCCCGTTTGGACTAGCGTTCAAGAGACCCAGTACTTC
v_call: TRBV23-1; j_call: TRBJ1-6; clone_size: .; d_call: .; cdr3_aa: CASSRELGQNRVNSPLHF; cdr3_nt: TGCGCCAGCAGCCGCGAACTCGGACAGAATAGGGTTAATTCACCCCTCCACTTT
v_call: TRBV7-3; j_call: TRBJ2-7; clone_size: .; d_call: .; cdr3_aa: CASSFRPGLSYEQYF; cdr3_nt: TGTGCCAGCAGCTTTCGTCCAGGCCTCTCCTACGAGCAGTACTTC
v_call: TRBV18; j_call: TRBJ1-1; clone_size: few; d_call: .; cdr3_aa: CASSPGLNTEAFF; cdr3_nt: TGTGCCAGCTCACCTGGACTGAACACTGAAGCTTTCTTT
v_call: TRBV18; j_call: TRBJ1-1; clone_size: .; d_call: .; cdr3_aa: CASSAQGNTEAFF; cdr3_nt: TGTGCCAGCTCAGCACAGGGGAACACTGAAGCTTTCTTT
v_call: TRBV2; j_call: TRBJ1-1; clone_size: few; d_call: TRBD1; cdr3_aa: CASSTDRAEAFF; cdr3_nt: TGTGCCAGCAGCACGGACAGGGCTGAAGCTTTCTTT
v_call: TRBV2; j_call: TRBJ1-4; clone_size: .; d_call: .; cdr3_aa: CASSDGRVNEKLFF; cdr3_nt: TGTGCCAGCAGTGATGGAAGGGTCAATGAAAAACTGTTTTTT
v_call: TRBV29-1; j_call: TRBJ2-5; clone_size: .; d_call: TRBD1; cdr3_aa: CSVGTGEKETQYF; cdr3_nt: TGCAGCGTGGGTACAGGGGAAAAGGAGACCCAGTACTTC